This TCR beta chain was captured by sequencing in a study of CD8 T cells in ankylosing spondylitis. Trimming cost V 2 bases and J 2 bases; bases outside gene matches: 2. CDR1 and CDR2 from the germline V gene are MGHRA and YSYEKL. The CDR3 totals 14 residues. Study-level results: What appeared characteristic of ankylosing spondylitis blood was a TCR beta motif of fewer than ten highly homologous variants. Peripheral blood held disease-linked clones only at relatively low frequency, and these were CD8+.

TCRdb ran MiXCR on the 5' RACE reads and lists one entry per CDR3 protein. The sample has 350,000 or so distinct CDR3 sequences, roughly 15% seen once. Note on this clonotype: Its antigen is undetermined.

Sequencing input: blood, either unsorted or a sorted T cell fraction (not recorded which). This receptor was obtained from a male donor with ankylosing spondylitis or in good health (not recorded which). The chain links TRBV4-1 to TRBJ1-2; 7 bases map to TRBD1. CDR3 DNA sequence: TGCGCCAGCAGCCAACTCAGGGGGAACTATGGCTACACCTTC. It specifies CASSQLRGNYGYTF.